These T cell receptor beta chains were read from a single sample in a study of blood T cell repertoires in COVID-19. The repertoire was sequenced with immunoSEQ multiplex PCR; TCRdb's copy has only in-frame clones and lacks some. The profile covers fewer than 70,000 clones, with 80% to 95% appearing a single time and approximately 4.2% taken by the ten largest. Sequencing input: peripheral blood. Receptors were obtained from a middle-aged man with active COVID-19. CDR3s include the opening cysteine and the closing phenylalanine or tryptophan. D genes are given only for firm matches. Clone size, where shown, is once, few, many, or a class for clones that have expanded.

J: TRBJ2-7
D: .
V: TRBV5-6
size: .
CDR3: CASSPIGGSSYEQYF
DNA: TGTGCCAGCAGCCCGATCGGGGGAAGCTCCTACGAGCAGTACTTC

J: TRBJ2-3
D: TRBD1
V: TRBV11-3
size: .
CDR3: CASSLDGQGWIGTDTQYF
DNA: TGTGCCAGCAGCTTAGATGGACAGGGTTGGATTGGCACAGATACGCAGTATTTT

J: TRBJ2-7
D: .
V: TRBV6-2/TRBV6-3
size: few
CDR3: CASSGGVSYEQYF
DNA: TGTGCCAGCAGTGGCGGGGTCTCCTACGAGCAGTACTTC

J: TRBJ2-1
D: .
V: TRBV28
size: .
CDR3: CAHPGRTSFDNEQFF
DNA: TGTGCCCATCCAGGTCGCACGTCCTTCGACAATGAGCAGTTCTTC

J: TRBJ2-7
D: .
V: TRBV4-1
size: .
CDR3: CASSRDLAYEQYF
DNA: TGCGCCAGCAGCCGAGACTTAGCCTACGAGCAGTACTTC

J: TRBJ2-4
D: TRBD1
V: TRBV7-8
size: .
CDR3: CASSWDRGHPRIQYF
DNA: TGTGCCAGCAGCTGGGACAGGGGGCATCCCCGGATTCAGTACTTC

J: TRBJ1-5
D: TRBD1
V: TRBV3-1/TRBV3-2
size: .
CDR3: CASSPPPTGQGSNQPQHF
DNA: TGTGCCAGCAGCCCACCCCCGACTGGACAGGGAAGCAATCAGCCCCAGCATTTT

J: TRBJ2-7
D: TRBD2
V: TRBV28
size: .
CDR3: CASSLAGVWYEQYF
DNA: TGTGCCAGCAGTTTAGCGGGAGTATGGTACGAGCAGTACTTC

J: TRBJ1-4
D: .
V: TRBV4-3
size: .
CDR3: CASSQAVLIATNEKLFF
DNA: TGCGCCAGCAGCCAAGCCGTCCTTATTGCAACTAATGAAAAACTGTTTTTT

J: TRBJ2-2
D: .
V: TRBV12-3/TRBV12-4
size: .
CDR3: CASLAGTGELFF
DNA: TGTGCCAGCCTTGCGGGCACCGGGGAGCTGTTTTTT

J: TRBJ2-2
D: TRBD1
V: TRBV19
size: .
CDR3: CASSQSGGISTGELFF
DNA: TGTGCCAGTAGTCAGTCAGGGGGTATTAGCACCGGGGAGCTGTTTTTT

J: TRBJ2-3
D: TRBD2
V: TRBV27
size: .
CDR3: CASSLSRRGGDTQYF
DNA: TGTGCCAGCAGTTTATCCCGGCGGGGGGGAGATACGCAGTATTTT

J: TRBJ2-1
D: TRBD2
V: TRBV2
size: .
CDR3: CASNAAGGDSYNEQFF
DNA: TGTGCCAGCAATGCTGCGGGAGGAGACTCCTACAATGAGCAGTTCTTC

J: TRBJ1-5
D: TRBD1
V: TRBV7-2
size: .
CDR3: CASSLSPRGPQPQHF
DNA: TGTGCCAGCAGCTTATCCCCCAGGGGGCCTCAGCCCCAGCATTTT

J: TRBJ2-3
D: TRBD2
V: TRBV28
size: .
CDR3: CASRRTSPGGQYF
DNA: TGTGCCAGCAGGCGGACTAGCCCAGGAGGGCAGTATTTT

J: TRBJ2-5
D: TRBD1
V: TRBV7-9
size: .
CDR3: CASSSNRDRGTETQYF
DNA: TGTGCCAGCAGCTCAAACCGGGACAGGGGAACAGAGACCCAGTACTTC

J: TRBJ1-2
D: .
V: TRBV19
size: .
CDR3: CATSGTSYGYTF
DNA: TGTGCCACCTCCGGGACTTCATATGGCTACACCTTC

J: TRBJ1-6
D: .
V: TRBV5-1
size: .
CDR3: CASSLEPGQQNSPLHF
DNA: TGCGCCAGCAGCTTGGAGCCCGGACAGCAAAATTCACCCCTCCACTTT

J: TRBJ2-7
D: TRBD1
V: TRBV30
size: .
CDR3: CASSGTDFNEQYF
DNA: TGTGCCTCATCCGGGACAGATTTCAACGAGCAGTACTTC

J: TRBJ1-5
D: .
V: TRBV12-3/TRBV12-4
size: .
CDR3: CASSSDSYQPQHF
DNA: TGTGCCAGCAGTTCGGACAGTTATCAGCCCCAGCATTTT

J: TRBJ2-7
D: TRBD2
V: TRBV2
size: .
CDR3: CASSPSSGVSYEQYF
DNA: TGTGCCAGCAGTCCCTCTAGCGGGGTCTCCTACGAGCAGTACTTC

J: TRBJ1-5
D: .
V: TRBV6-6
size: .
CDR3: CASSPGPGGPPQHF
DNA: TGTGCCAGCAGCCCCGGGCCAGGAGGGCCGCCCCAGCATTTT

J: TRBJ2-1
D: .
V: TRBV11-3
size: .
CDR3: CASSGWRATEQFF
DNA: TGTGCCAGCAGCGGGTGGCGGGCCACTGAGCAGTTCTTC

J: TRBJ2-6
D: .
V: TRBV19
size: .
CDR3: CASREASNSGANVLTF
DNA: TGTGCCAGCCGTGAAGCTAGTAACTCTGGGGCCAACGTCCTGACTTTC

J: TRBJ1-2
D: TRBD1
V: TRBV27
size: .
CDR3: CASSLEGQGNGYTF
DNA: TGTGCCAGCAGTCTTGAGGGACAGGGGAATGGCTACACCTTC

J: TRBJ2-7
D: TRBD2
V: TRBV4-2
size: .
CDR3: CASSERGGSSYEQYF
DNA: TGTGCCAGCAGCGAACGGGGAGGGAGCTCCTACGAGCAGTACTTC

J: TRBJ2-1
D: .
V: TRBV13
size: medium-sized
CDR3: CASSPGVGSYNEQFF
DNA: TGTGCCAGCAGCCCCGGGGTAGGCTCCTACAATGAGCAGTTCTTC

J: TRBJ2-1
D: .
V: TRBV7-2
size: .
CDR3: CASSPQQNEQFF
DNA: TGTGCCAGCAGCCCCCAACAAAATGAGCAGTTCTTC

J: TRBJ2-5
D: .
V: TRBV4-2
size: .
CDR3: CASSQEASPRWETQYF
DNA: TGTGCCAGCAGCCAAGAAGCCTCCCCCCGGTGGGAGACCCAGTACTTC

J: TRBJ2-1
D: .
V: TRBV4-2
size: .
CDR3: CASSQANGNEQFF
DNA: TGTGCCAGCAGCCAAGCCAACGGGAATGAGCAGTTCTTC

J: TRBJ1-1
D: .
V: TRBV2
size: .
CDR3: CASSENSNFQAFF
DNA: TGTGCCAGCAGTGAAAACTCGAACTTTCAAGCTTTCTTT

J: TRBJ2-1
D: TRBD2
V: TRBV3-1/TRBV3-2
size: .
CDR3: CASSQEYRLAGGPKQFF
DNA: TGTGCCAGCAGCCAAGAGTACCGACTAGCGGGAGGACCAAAGCAGTTCTTC

J: TRBJ1-6
D: .
V: TRBV21-1
size: .
CDR3: CASSPGQGCSPLHF
DNA: TGTGCCAGCAGTCCGGGACAGGGTTGTTCACCCCTCCACTTT

J: TRBJ2-3
D: TRBD2
V: TRBV3-1/TRBV3-2
size: .
CDR3: CASSQEVWTSGSKSTDTQYF
DNA: TGTGCCAGCAGCCAAGAAGTCTGGACTAGCGGGAGTAAAAGCACAGATACGCAGTATTTT

J: TRBJ1-3
D: .
V: TRBV5-1
size: .
CDR3: CASSQTGLDSGNTIYF
DNA: TGCGCCAGCAGCCAAACAGGGCTTGACTCTGGAAACACCATATATTTT

J: TRBJ1-1
D: .
V: TRBV2
size: .
CDR3: CASSQVLSGVGDAFF
DNA: TGTGCCAGCAGTCAAGTCCTCTCGGGGGTTGGGGATGCTTTCTTT

J: TRBJ2-7
D: TRBD2
V: TRBV6-1
size: .
CDR3: CASSEAGGTSGRFFSYEQYF
DNA: TGTGCCAGCAGTGAAGCTGGAGGGACTAGCGGGAGGTTCTTCTCCTACGAGCAGTACTTC

J: TRBJ1-1
D: .
V: TRBV15
size: .
CDR3: CATRAGLSGGAFF
DNA: TGTGCCACCAGAGCAGGCTTGTCGGGAGGAGCTTTCTTT

J: TRBJ1-5
D: .
V: TRBV12-3/TRBV12-4
size: few
CDR3: CASSGGARQPQHF
DNA: TGTGCCAGCAGCGGGGGGGCGCGGCAGCCCCAGCATTTT

J: TRBJ2-7
D: .
V: TRBV4-3
size: .
CDR3: CASSQYAGLSYEQYF
DNA: TGCGCCAGCAGCCAATACGCAGGCCTCTCCTACGAGCAGTACTTC

J: TRBJ1-6
D: .
V: TRBV7-6
size: .
CDR3: CASSPRQDSPLHF
DNA: TGTGCCAGCAGCCCTCGACAGGATTCACCCCTCCACTTT

J: TRBJ1-2
D: TRBD1
V: TRBV18
size: .
CDR3: CASSPDRGGYTF
DNA: TGTGCCAGCTCACCCGACAGGGGAGGCTACACCTTC

J: TRBJ2-5
D: TRBD1
V: TRBV14
size: .
CDR3: CASSQKTGIPKTQYF
DNA: TGTGCCAGCAGCCAGAAGACAGGGATTCCAAAGACCCAGTACTTC

J: TRBJ2-1
D: .
V: TRBV28
size: .
CDR3: CASSLSFPYNEQFF
DNA: TGTGCCAGCAGTTTGTCTTTCCCTTACAATGAGCAGTTCTTC

J: TRBJ2-2
D: TRBD1
V: TRBV27
size: .
CDR3: CASSRRGLGELFF
DNA: TGTGCCAGCAGCCGAAGGGGGCTCGGGGAGCTGTTTTTT

J: TRBJ2-2
D: TRBD2
V: TRBV6-6
size: .
CDR3: CASSFVSGVAGELFF
DNA: TGTGCCAGCAGTTTTGTTAGCGGGGTCGCCGGGGAGCTGTTTTTT

J: TRBJ2-3
D: TRBD1
V: TRBV18
size: .
CDR3: CASSPGNRGQYF
DNA: TGTGCCAGCTCACCGGGGAACAGGGGGCAGTATTTT

J: TRBJ2-2
D: TRBD1
V: TRBV9
size: .
CDR3: CASSVARGPTGELFF
DNA: TGTGCCAGCAGCGTAGCCAGGGGGCCCACCGGGGAGCTGTTTTTT

J: TRBJ1-4
D: .
V: TRBV25-1
size: .
CDR3: CASSAETETNEKLFF
DNA: TGTGCCAGCAGTGCCGAGACAGAAACTAATGAAAAACTGTTTTTT

J: TRBJ2-7
D: TRBD1
V: TRBV18
size: .
CDR3: CASSAGQGVLYEQYF
DNA: TGTGCCAGCTCAGCCGGACAGGGGGTCCTCTACGAGCAGTACTTC

J: TRBJ2-5
D: .
V: TRBV11-3
size: .
CDR3: CASSLGVAETQYF
DNA: TGTGCCAGCAGCTTAGGCGTTGCTGAGACCCAGTACTTC

J: TRBJ1-5
D: .
V: TRBV28
size: .
CDR3: CASSGGSNQPQHF
DNA: TGTGCCAGCAGCGGGGGAAGCAATCAGCCCCAGCATTTT

J: TRBJ2-6
D: .
V: TRBV7-2
size: .
CDR3: CASSLGRYQTGGANVLTF
DNA: TGTGCCAGCAGCTTAGGACGGTATCAGACGGGGGGGGCCAACGTCCTGACTTTC

J: TRBJ1-5
D: .
V: TRBV2
size: .
CDR3: CASTSRGGGQGQPQHF
DNA: TGTGCCAGCACTTCGAGGGGTGGGGGCCAAGGTCAGCCCCAGCATTTT

J: TRBJ2-1
D: TRBD1
V: TRBV11-3
size: .
CDR3: CASSLARTGVDEQFF
DNA: TGTGCCAGCAGCCTCGCCCGGACAGGGGTCGATGAGCAGTTCTTC

J: TRBJ1-1
D: .
V: TRBV9
size: .
CDR3: CASSEVRVYTEAFF
DNA: TGTGCCAGCAGCGAGGTTCGGGTCTACACTGAAGCTTTCTTT

J: TRBJ1-1
D: .
V: TRBV27
size: once
CDR3: CASAHLNTEAFF
DNA: TGTGCCAGCGCGCACTTGAACACTGAAGCTTTCTTT